This T cell receptor (beta chain) was recovered during a study of blood T cell repertoires in COVID-19. Across the whole study: There were acute and convalescent COVID-19 samples, and they came from the United States, Italy and Spain. In each case, the material was cDNA or gDNA derived from T cells, B-cell-depleted T cells, or PBMCs.

Patients in Seattle were enrolled during active infection, then followed longitudinally. Original processing methods: Researchers report that nucleated cell counts were estimated from reference gene primer amplification. TCRdb keeps only in-frame clones here, not all; method: immunoSEQ multiplex PCR. Clone size and V and J calls were adopted from that table, with D and trimming inferred from the DNA. The sample lists about 370,000 clones; around 90% were seen once. This CDR3 contains 15 residues. V shed 1 base, J shed 3 bases, and the junction held 2 bases outside the gene matches. Germline V CDR1 and CDR2: MRHNA, SNTAGT.

The rearrangement uses TRBV6-4 and TRBJ2-3, with 9 bases lining up with TRBD1. The sequence came from a woman aged 25 to 45 with COVID-19, enrolled during active disease. The sample comprised peripheral blood. CDR3 coding DNA: TGTGCCAGCAGTGACTACGGACAGGGGACAGATACGCAGTATTTT. It is translated as CASSDYGQGTDTQYF.